This TCR beta chain is drawn from a study of beta chain features in type 1 diabetes. This clone showed up just a few times. Expressed TCRB transcripts were sequenced, since all the RNA that had been isolated was reverse transcribed. Using immunoSEQ multiplex PCR, the repertoire was profiled, and TCRdb retains in-frame clones only, with some absent. The sample holds around 300,000 clones, 13% to 15% seen once. Sample: central memory CD4+ T cells from blood. This clonotype was sampled from a man aged 25-45 years in good health.

CDR3 DNA sequence: TGTGCCAGCAGCTTGGAAAGGACTAATCAGCCCCAGCATTTT. Translated, it gives CASSLERTNQPQHF. V usage is TRBV5-4 and J usage is TRBJ1-5; D is unresolved. Per germline, CDR1 SGHNT and CDR2 YYREEE (reference sequence). The CDR3 is made up of 14 amino acids. V lost 0 bases and J lost 4, with 8 bases in between.